These 10 T cell receptor beta chains were sequenced from one sample in a study of T cell responses to AZD1222 COVID-19 vaccine. Using immunoSEQ multiplex PCR, the repertoire was profiled, and TCRdb retains in-frame clones only, with some absent. The sample carries approximately 100,000 clones, 80% to 95% recorded once. The specimen was peripheral blood, collected on day 0 of AZD1222 vaccination. Receptor source: an adult in good health.

This rearrangement joins TRBV6-1 to TRBJ2-3, with TRBD2 as a possible D gene (5 bases). This CDR3 comprises 15 residues. Between the trimmed V and J ends, which lost 3 bases and 0 bases, there was a span of 10 bases. CDR1 and CDR2 (germline): MNHNS, SASEGT. The CDR3 loop reads CASSDLRASTDTQYF. The DNA for the CDR3 is TGTGCCAGCAGTGACCTGCGGGCAAGCACAGATACGCAGTATTTT.

The sample holds one count of this clone. The V gene is TRBV7-9, the J gene TRBJ2-3; the D is unclear. CDR3 length: 14 residues. The V and J ends lost 3 bases and 4 bases respectively, with 11 bases between them. The V gene's germline CDR1 is SEHNR and CDR2 FQNEAQ (reference sequence). Here the CDR3 DNA reads TGTGCCAGCAGCTTGATGGCGAGCTCAGATACGCAGTATTTT. It specifies CASSLMASSDTQYF.

In this sample, this clone turned up once. This chain connects TRBV6-1 to TRBJ1-5; D may be TRBD1 (6 bases). Germline CDR1 and CDR2: MNHNS and SASEGT. V was shortened by 0 bases and J by 2 bases, with 8 bases between the two germline ends. This CDR3 comprises 15 residues. DNA of the CDR3: TGTGCCAGCAGTGAAGCGACAGGACGCAATCAGCCCCAGCATTTT. Translated, it gives CASSEATGRNQPQHF.

This rearrangement joins TRBV2 to TRBJ1-5; weak D call: TRBD1 (6 bases). Germline V lookup: CDR1 SNHLY, CDR2 FYNNEI. V was pared by 6 bases and J by 0 bases, with 12 bases between. The CDR3 consists of 15 residues. This CDR3 reads CASRIQGNSNQPQHF. The CDR3 DNA follows: TGTGCCAGCAGAATACAGGGTAATAGCAATCAGCCCCAGCATTTT.

CDR3 protein: CASRQNGGVNSPLHF. The CDR3 DNA reads TGTGCCAGCAGGCAAAACGGGGGGGTTAATTCACCCCTCCACTTT. The gene calls are TRBV7-6 and TRBJ1-6; D perhaps matches TRBD1 (5 bases). CDR1 SGHVS and CDR2 FNYEAQ come from the germline V gene. Deletions cut 6 bases from V and 6 bases from J, with 15 bases between. This CDR3 has 15 residues.

The chain joins TRBV9 to TRBJ1-2; D remains ambiguous. V shed 3 bases and J shed 2 bases, with 8 bases lying between them. The CDR3 extends over 13 amino acids. The germline gives CDR1 SGDLS, CDR2 YYNGEE. The CDR3 sequence is CASSGDLNYGYTF. The CDR3, as DNA: TGTGCCAGCAGCGGAGACCTAAACTATGGCTACACCTTC.

V and J are TRBV6-2 or TRBV6-3 and TRBJ1-5; D gene unclear. The V gene's germline CDR1 is MNHEY and CDR2 SVGEGT. The CDR3 has 16 amino acids. Deletions cut 0 bases from V and 2 bases from J, with 11 bases between. The CDR3 DNA reads TGTGCCAGCAGTTACTCGAGACGGGCAGGCAATCAGCCCCAGCATTTT. It codes for CASSYSRRAGNQPQHF.

This clone has just one count. The chain combines TRBV2 with TRBJ1-5; D possibly corresponds to TRBD1 (6 bases). The length of the CDR3 is 14 residues. CDR1 SNHLY and CDR2 FYNNEI come from the germline V gene. The ends were cut back, 4 bases at V and 7 bases at J, with 14 bases in the middle. In DNA form, the CDR3 reads TGTGCCAGCAGTGTGGACAGAACAAGGCAGCCCCAGCATTTT. Protein: CASSVDRTRQPQHF. Looking up the rest from reference TRBV2 and TRBJ1-5 gives the full variable domain: EPEVTQTPSHQVTQMGQEVILRCVPISNHLYFYWYRQILGQKVEFLVSFYNNEISEKSEIFDDQFSVERPDGSNFTLKIRSTKLEDSAMYFCASSVDRTRQPQHFGDGTRLSIL.

This clone was picked up one time. The chain couples TRBV19 to TRBJ1-4; no reliable D call. CDR1 LNHDA and CDR2 SQIVND come from the germline V gene (reference sequence). V gave up 10 bases and J gave up 7 bases, with 10 bases separating them. The CDR3 has 11 residues. Written as DNA, the CDR3 is TGTGCCACCGCCGCGGGTGAAAAACTGTTTTTT. This sequence encodes CATAAGEKLFF.

The chain uses TRBV6-1 and TRBJ2-1, with TRBD2 matching 12 bases. There are 17 residues in the CDR3. V was pared by 3 bases and J by 7 bases, with 10 bases of the junction left unmatched. Germline V gives CDR1 MNHNS, CDR2 SASEGT. In DNA form, the CDR3 reads TGTGCCAGCAGTGATCAACTGAGGACTAGCGGGAAGAATGAGCAGTTCTTC. This codes for CASSDQLRTSGKNEQFF.